A selection of T cell receptor beta chains follows, all from one sample in a study of human T cells and chemical hapten exposure. Each CDR3 protein gets one entry after TCRdb re-called the RACE reads with MiXCR. The data show around 250,000 distinct CDR3 sequences, about 9% seen once. The sequencing used whole blood, collected in connection with sensitization to the hapten diphenylcyclopropenone (DPC). These receptors originate from a woman aged 40 to 50 with alopecia areata. Some clones in this sample may be carry-over from other donors' samples. Each CDR3 is given with its conserved first and last residue. The D gene is left open where the match is weak. Part of the rows lack a size; the others show once, few, many or a class for expanded clones.

length	size	V	J	D	DNA	CDR3
17	many	TRBV14	TRBJ1-6	NA	TGTGCCAGCAGCGCCGGACAGCCGAGCTCCTATAATTCACCCCTCCACTTT	CASSAGQPSSYNSPLHF
16	few	TRBV3-2	TRBJ2-3	NA	TGTGCCAGCAGCCAAGTCACTTCCTCAGGGACAGATACGCAGTATTTT	CASSQVTSSGTDTQYF
16	NA	TRBV4-1	TRBJ2-7	TRBD1	TGCGCCAGCAGCCAAGTATGGTCGGACAGGTACTACGAGCAGTACTTC	CASSQVWSDRYYEQYF
13	few	TRBV5-1	TRBJ2-3	NA	TGCGCCAGCAGCTCCGGTCATGCGGGTACGCAGTATTTT	CASSSGHAGTQYF
14	few	TRBV25-1	TRBJ2-1	NA	TGTGCATCGAGGGGGGCCAACTCCTACAATGAGCAGTTCTTC	CASRGANSYNEQFF
13	NA	TRBV4-1	TRBJ2-3	NA	TGCGCCAGCAGCCAATCTATAGCAGATACGCAGTATTTT	CASSQSIADTQYF
17	NA	TRBV3-1	TRBJ2-3	NA	TGTGCCAGCAGCCATTGGGGGGCGGGGTTGAGCACAGATACGCAGTATTTT	CASSHWGAGLSTDTQYF
20	many	TRBV15	TRBJ2-6	TRBD2	TGTGCCACCAGCAGATCTCTCCCGGCAGCGGGAGGTTCTGGGGCCAACGTCCTGACTTTC	CATSRSLPAAGGSGANVLTF
15	few	TRBV20-1	TRBJ2-7	TRBD2	TGCAGTGCTAGAGATTTGACTAGCGGCTCCTACGAGCAGTACTTC	CSARDLTSGSYEQYF
15	few	TRBV7-9	TRBJ2-5	NA	TGTGCCAGCAGCCCATTCGGACAGACAGGAGAGACCCAGTACTTC	CASSPFGQTGETQYF
13	NA	TRBV3-1	TRBJ2-1	TRBD2	TGTGCCAGCAGCCAGGATAGCGGGAGCGAGCAGTTCTTC	CASSQDSGSEQFF
14	few	TRBV5-1	TRBJ1-1	TRBD1	TGCGCCAGCAGTTTAGACAGGGTGGACACTGAAGCTTTCTTT	CASSLDRVDTEAFF
16	NA	TRBV4-3	TRBJ2-3	NA	TGCGCCAGCAGCCAAGATTCGGGACAGCCCGGGGGTACGCAGTATTTT	CASSQDSGQPGGTQYF
13	many	TRBV7-2	TRBJ2-1	NA	TGTGCCAGCAGCCCCCGGGCCCACAATGAGCAGTTCTTC	CASSPRAHNEQFF
13	few	TRBV29-1	TRBJ1-4	TRBD1	TGCAGCGCTAAGACAGGGGTGATTGAAAAACTGTTTTTT	CSAKTGVIEKLFF
15	few	TRBV5-5	TRBJ2-7	TRBD1	TGTGCCAGCAGCTTGGAGGGACAGCTTAACTACGAGCAGTACTTC	CASSLEGQLNYEQYF
15	few	TRBV5-5	TRBJ1-2	NA	TGTGCCAGCAGCTCGTCCCCGCCCCCGCACTATGGCTACACCTTC	CASSSSPPPHYGYTF
13	NA	TRBV20-1	TRBJ2-7	NA	TGCAGTGCTAGAGGAGGGGCCGAGGGCGAGCAGTACTTC	CSARGGAEGEQYF
15	few	TRBV7-2	TRBJ1-1	NA	TGTGCCAGCAGCCCCCTTTCCAAGGGGGTCACTGAAGCTTTCTTT	CASSPLSKGVTEAFF
13	few	TRBV20-1	TRBJ2-7	NA	TGCAGTGCCATCCACCAACCTCTCGGCGAGCAGTACTTC	CSAIHQPLGEQYF
12	NA	TRBV29-1	TRBJ1-2	NA	TGCAGCGCGGGCCAGACCAACTATGGCTACACCTTC	CSAGQTNYGYTF
14	NA	TRBV2	TRBJ2-7	NA	TGTGCCAGCAGTGAGAAGGGACCACCGGGGGAGCAGTACTTC	CASSEKGPPGEQYF
14	few	TRBV5-1	TRBJ2-5	NA	TGCGCCAGCAGCTTGGGTATGGGGGAAGAGACCCAGTACTTC	CASSLGMGEETQYF